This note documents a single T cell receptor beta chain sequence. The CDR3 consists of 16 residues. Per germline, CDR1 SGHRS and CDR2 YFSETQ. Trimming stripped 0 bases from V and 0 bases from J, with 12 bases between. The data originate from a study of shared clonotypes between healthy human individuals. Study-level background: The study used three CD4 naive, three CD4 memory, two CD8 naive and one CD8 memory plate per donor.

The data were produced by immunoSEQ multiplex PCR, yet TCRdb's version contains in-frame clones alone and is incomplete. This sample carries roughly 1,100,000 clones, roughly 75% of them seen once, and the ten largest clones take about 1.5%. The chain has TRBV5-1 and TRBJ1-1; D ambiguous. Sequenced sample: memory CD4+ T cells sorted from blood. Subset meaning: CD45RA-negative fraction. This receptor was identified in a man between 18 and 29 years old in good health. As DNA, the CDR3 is TGCGCCAGCAGCTTGGATGGAACAAAATTGAACACTGAAGCTTTCTTT. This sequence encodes CASSLDGTKLNTEAFF.